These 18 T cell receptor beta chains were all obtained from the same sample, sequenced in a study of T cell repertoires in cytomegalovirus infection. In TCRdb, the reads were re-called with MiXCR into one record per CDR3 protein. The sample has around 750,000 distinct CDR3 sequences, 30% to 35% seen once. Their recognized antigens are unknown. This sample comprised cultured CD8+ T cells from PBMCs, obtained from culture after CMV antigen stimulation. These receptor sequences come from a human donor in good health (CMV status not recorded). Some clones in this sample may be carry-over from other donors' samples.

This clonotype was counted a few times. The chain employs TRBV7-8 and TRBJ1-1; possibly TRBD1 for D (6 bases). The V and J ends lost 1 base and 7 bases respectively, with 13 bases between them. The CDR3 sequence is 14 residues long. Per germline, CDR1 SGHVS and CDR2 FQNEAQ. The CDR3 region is CASSLVWGADEAFF. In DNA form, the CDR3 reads TGTGCCAGCAGCTTAGTATGGGGGGCCGATGAAGCTTTCTTT.

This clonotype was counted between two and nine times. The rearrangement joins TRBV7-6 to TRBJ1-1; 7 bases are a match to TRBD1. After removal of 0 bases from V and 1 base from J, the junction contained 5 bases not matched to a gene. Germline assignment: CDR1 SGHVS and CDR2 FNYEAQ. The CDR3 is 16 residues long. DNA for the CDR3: TGTGCCAGCAGCTTAGCCCCGGGACAGAAGAACACTGAAGCTTTCTTT. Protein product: CASSLAPGQKNTEAFF. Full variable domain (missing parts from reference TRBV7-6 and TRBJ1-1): GAGVSQSPRYKVTKRGQDVALRCDPISGHVSLYWYRQALGQGPEFLTYFNYEAQQDKSGLPNDRFSAERPEGSISTLTIQRTEQRDSAMYRCASSLAPGQKNTEAFFGQGTRLTVV.

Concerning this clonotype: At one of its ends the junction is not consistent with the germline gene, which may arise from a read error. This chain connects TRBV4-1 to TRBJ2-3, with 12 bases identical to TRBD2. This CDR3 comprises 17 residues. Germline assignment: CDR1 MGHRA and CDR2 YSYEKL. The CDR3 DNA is TGTGCCAGCAGCCGAACTAGCGGGGGGAGACGGACAGATACGCAGTATTTT. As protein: CASSRTSGGRRTDTQYF.

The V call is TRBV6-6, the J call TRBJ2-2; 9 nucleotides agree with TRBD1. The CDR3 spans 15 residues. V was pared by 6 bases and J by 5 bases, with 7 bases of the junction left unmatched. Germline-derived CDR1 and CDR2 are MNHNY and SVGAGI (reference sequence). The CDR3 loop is CASSPGTGTTGELFF. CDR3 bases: TGTGCCAGCAGCCCCGGGACAGGGACGACCGGGGAGCTGTTTTTT.

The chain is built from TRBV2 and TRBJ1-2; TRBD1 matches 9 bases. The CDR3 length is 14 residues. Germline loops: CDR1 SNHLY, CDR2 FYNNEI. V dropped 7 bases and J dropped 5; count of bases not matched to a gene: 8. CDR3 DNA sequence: TGTGCCAGCACCGTGGGACAGGGTCTTTATGGCTACACCTTC. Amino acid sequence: CASTVGQGLYGYTF. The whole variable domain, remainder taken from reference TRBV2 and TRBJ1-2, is EPEVTQTPSHQVTQMGQEVILRCVPISNHLYFYWYRQILGQKVEFLVSFYNNEISEKSEIFDDQFSVERPDGSNFTLKIRSTKLEDSAMYFCASTVGQGLYGYTFGSGTRLTVV.

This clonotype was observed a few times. The CDR3 bases are TGTGCCAGCAGCTTATGGCGCGGGACAGGATACACTGAAGCTTTCTTT. Its translation is CASSLWRGTGYTEAFF. This sequence joins TRBV11-2 and TRBJ1-1; 8 bases fit TRBD1. J was trimmed by 3 bases and V by 2 bases; bases with no gene match: 8. The CDR3 is 16 residues long. The germline gives CDR1 SGHAT, CDR2 FQNNGV.

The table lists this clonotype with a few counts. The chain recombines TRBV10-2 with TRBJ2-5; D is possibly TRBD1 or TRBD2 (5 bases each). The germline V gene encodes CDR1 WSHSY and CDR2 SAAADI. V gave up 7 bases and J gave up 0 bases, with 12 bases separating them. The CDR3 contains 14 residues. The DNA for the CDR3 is TGCGCCAGCATCCGGGACGGTTACCAAGAGACCCAGTACTTC. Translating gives CASIRDGYQETQYF.

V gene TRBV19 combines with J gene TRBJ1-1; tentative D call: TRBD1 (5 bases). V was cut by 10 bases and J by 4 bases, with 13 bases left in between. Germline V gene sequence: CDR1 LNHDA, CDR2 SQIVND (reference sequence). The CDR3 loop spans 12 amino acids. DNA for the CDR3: TGTGCCAACACGGGGGTCCCCACTGAAGCTTTCTTT. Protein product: CANTGVPTEAFF.

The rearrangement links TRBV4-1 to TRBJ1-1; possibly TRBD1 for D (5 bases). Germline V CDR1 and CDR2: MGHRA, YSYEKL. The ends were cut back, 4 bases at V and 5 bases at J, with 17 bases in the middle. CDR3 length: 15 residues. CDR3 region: CASSPYARGGTEAFF. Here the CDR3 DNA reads TGCGCCAGCAGCCCCTACGCAAGGGGCGGGACTGAAGCTTTCTTT.

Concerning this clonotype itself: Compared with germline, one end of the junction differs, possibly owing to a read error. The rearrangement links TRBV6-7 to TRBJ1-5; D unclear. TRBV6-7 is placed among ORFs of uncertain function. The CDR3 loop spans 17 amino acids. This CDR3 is CVSSYPRWSECNQPQHF. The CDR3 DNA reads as TGTGTCAGCAGTTACCCTAGATGGAGTGAATGCAATCAGCCCCAGCATTTT.

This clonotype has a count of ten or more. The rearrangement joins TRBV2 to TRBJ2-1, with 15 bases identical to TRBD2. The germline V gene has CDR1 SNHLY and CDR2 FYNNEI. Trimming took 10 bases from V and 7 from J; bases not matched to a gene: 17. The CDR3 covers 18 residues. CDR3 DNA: TGTGCCAACTCGCCTGGACTAGCGGGGGGGGCGACCCTGAATGAGCAGTTCTTC. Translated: CANSPGLAGGATLNEQFF.

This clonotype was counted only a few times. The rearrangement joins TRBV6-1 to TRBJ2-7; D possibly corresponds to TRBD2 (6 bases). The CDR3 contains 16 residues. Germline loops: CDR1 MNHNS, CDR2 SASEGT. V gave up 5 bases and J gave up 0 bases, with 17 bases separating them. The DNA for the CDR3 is TGTGCCAGCAGTCTACTAGCCCTACTTAACTCCTACGAGCAGTACGTC. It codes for CASSLLALLNSYEQYV.

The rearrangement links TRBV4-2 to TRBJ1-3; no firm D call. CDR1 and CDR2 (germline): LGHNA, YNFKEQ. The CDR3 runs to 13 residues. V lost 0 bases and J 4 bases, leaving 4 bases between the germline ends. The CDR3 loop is CASSQDQGNTIYF. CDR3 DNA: TGTGCCAGCAGCCAAGACCAGGGAAACACCATATATTTT.

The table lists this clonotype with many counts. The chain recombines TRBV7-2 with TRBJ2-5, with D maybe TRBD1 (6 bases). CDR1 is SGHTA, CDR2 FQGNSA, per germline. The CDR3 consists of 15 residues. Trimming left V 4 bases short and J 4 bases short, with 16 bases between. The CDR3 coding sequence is TGTGCCAGCAGCTACTTAGACAGGCGACCAGAGACCCAGTACTTC. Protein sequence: CASSYLDRRPETQYF.

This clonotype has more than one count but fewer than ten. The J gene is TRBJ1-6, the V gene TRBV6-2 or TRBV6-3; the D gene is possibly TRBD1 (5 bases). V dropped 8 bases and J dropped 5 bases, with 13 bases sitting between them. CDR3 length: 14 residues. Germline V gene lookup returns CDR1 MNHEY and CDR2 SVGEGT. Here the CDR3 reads CASGEGLDNSPLHF. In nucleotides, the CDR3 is TGTGCCAGCGGAGAGGGGCTCGATAATTCACCCCTCCACTTT.

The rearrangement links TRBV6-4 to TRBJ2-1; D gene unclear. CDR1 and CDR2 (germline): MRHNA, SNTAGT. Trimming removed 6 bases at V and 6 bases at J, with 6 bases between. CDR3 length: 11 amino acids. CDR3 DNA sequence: TGTGCCAGCAGGCCCTTCAATGAGCAGTTCTTC. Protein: CASRPFNEQFF.

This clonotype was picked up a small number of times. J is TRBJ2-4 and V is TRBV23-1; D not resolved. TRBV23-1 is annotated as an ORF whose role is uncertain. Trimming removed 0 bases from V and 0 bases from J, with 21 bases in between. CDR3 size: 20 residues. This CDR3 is CASSQSPAFKGKGAKNIQYF. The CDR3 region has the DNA TGCGCCAGCAGTCAATCACCCGCCTTTAAAGGGAAGGGAGCCAAAAACATTCAGTACTTC.

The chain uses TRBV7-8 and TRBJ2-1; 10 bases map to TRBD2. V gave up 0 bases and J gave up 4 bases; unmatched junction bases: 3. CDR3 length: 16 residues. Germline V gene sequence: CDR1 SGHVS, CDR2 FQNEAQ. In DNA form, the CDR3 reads TGTGCCAGCAGCTTAGCCGGGACTAGCGCGTACAATGAGCAGTTCTTC. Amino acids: CASSLAGTSAYNEQFF.